This entry lists 28 T cell receptor beta chains sequenced from one sample in a study of T cells in Graves' hyperthyroidism and ophthalmopathy (dated by TCRdb to the late 2010s). The library came from multiplex PCR. The run used an Illumina HiSeq 2000. The TCR beta CDR3 regions were amplified from the RNA transcripts. The first round of RT-PCR for the TCR CDR3 was performed with the HTBI primer set and the Qiagen OneStep RT-PCR kit. TCRdb passed the public sequencing reads through fastp at Q25 and MiXCR, retaining productive beta sequences. Rows merge per CDR3 protein into single entries with the most common DNA and genes. This sample holds about 690,000 distinct CDR3 sequences; 15% to 20% were observed only once. 15% to 17% of the sample belongs to the ten largest clones. The sample comprised blood. The receptors stem from a man aged 50 to 60 with Graves' hyperthyroidism.

This clonotype turned up a few times. The V gene is TRBV3-1, the J gene TRBJ2-5; tentative D call: TRBD2 (6 bases). V gave up 4 bases and J gave up 0 bases, with 15 bases separating them. CDR3 length equals 16 residues. Germline-derived CDR1 and CDR2 are LGHDT and YNNKEL (reference sequence). The CDR3 loop reads CASSRPGLAYQETQYF. The CDR3 region has the DNA TGTGCCAGCAGCCGGCCGGGACTTGCGTACCAAGAGACCCAGTACTTC.

In this sample, this clonotype turned up many times. The gene calls are TRBV5-1 and TRBJ1-1; 7 bases are shared with TRBD1. V gave up 3 bases and J gave up 5 bases; unmatched junction bases: 7. CDR1 SGHRS and CDR2 YFSETQ come from the germline V gene. This CDR3 comprises 14 residues. CDR3 loop: CASSYTGEVTEAFF. DNA for the CDR3: TGCGCCAGCAGCTATACAGGGGAAGTGACTGAAGCTTTCTTT.

This clonotype was found a few times. A much larger clone is a single base away; this may be a read error. The rearrangement uses TRBV10-3 and TRBJ2-7, with 7 bases identical to TRBD1. The CDR3 is 14 residues long. Per germline, CDR1 ENHRY and CDR2 SYGVKD. CDR3 bases: TGTACCATCAGTGAGTCGACAGGGATCTACGAGCAGTACTTC. Protein sequence: CTISESTGIYEQYF.

This clonotype was recorded many times. This chain connects TRBV2 to TRBJ1-6; 8 bases are shared with TRBD1. This CDR3 is 15 amino acids long. V shed 7 bases and J 9 bases; nucleotides not matched to a gene: 11. Germline V gene data show CDR1 as SNHLY and CDR2 as FYNNEI. This CDR3 is CASTLGQGSGSPLHF. The CDR3 DNA reads as TGTGCCAGCACCCTCGGACAGGGTAGTGGTTCACCCCTCCACTTT.

The sample holds a few counts of this clonotype. The chain is built from TRBV11-2 and TRBJ2-7, with TRBD1 matching over 7 bases. Germline V CDR1 and CDR2: SGHAT, FQNNGV. The V and J ends lost 1 base and 5 bases, in that order; junction bases with no gene match: 5. The CDR3 contains 14 residues. The CDR3, as DNA: TGTGCCAGCAGCTTAGTATCGACAGGGAACGAGCAGTACTTC. Its translation: CASSLVSTGNEQYF.

There are many counts of this clonotype. V and J are TRBV18 and TRBJ2-7; TRBD1 or TRBD2 may be the D gene (5 bases each). This CDR3 contains 13 residues. Germline CDR1 and CDR2: KGHSH and LQKENI. V was pared by 8 bases and J by 3 bases, with 14 bases between. In nucleotides, the CDR3 is TGTGCCAGCAGCTTAGGGACCGACTACGAGCAGTACTTC. Protein sequence: CASSLGTDYEQYF.

This clonotype has just a few counts. The junction departs from germline at one end; a sequencing error may be responsible. The chain couples TRBV18 to TRBJ2-1; no definite D call. CDR3 length: 15 amino acids. CDR1 and CDR2 from the germline V gene are KGHSH and LQKENI. CDR3 sequence: CASSSPKPDYNEQFF. The CDR3 bases are TGTGCCAGCTCATCACCGAAGCCGGACTACAATGAGCAGTTCTTC.

Only a few counts were recorded for this clonotype. The rearrangement joins TRBV3-1 to TRBJ1-4, with 7 bases lining up with TRBD1. CDR1 and CDR2 (germline): LGHDT, YNNKEL (reference sequence). The CDR3 sequence is 14 residues long. Unmatched junction bases numbered 7, after V lost 5 bases and J lost 7 bases. The chain's CDR3 is CASSYRGRGEKLFF. For the CDR3, the DNA is TGTGCCAGCAGCTACAGGGGAAGGGGTGAAAAACTGTTTTTT.

This clonotype was observed many times. The chain uses TRBV5-1 and TRBJ1-1; TRBD1 is a possible D gene (5 bases). This CDR3 is 15 amino acids long. Germline V gene lookup returns CDR1 SGHRS and CDR2 YFSETQ. Deletions cut 0 bases from V and 2 bases from J, with 11 bases between. CDR3: CASSLVQGGNTEAFF. Here the CDR3 DNA reads TGCGCCAGCAGCTTGGTCCAGGGCGGAAACACTGAAGCTTTCTTT. Supplemented by reference TRBV5-1 and TRBJ1-1, the full variable domain reads KAGVTQTPRYLIKTRGQQVTLSCSPISGHRSVSWYQQTPGQGLQFLFEYFSETQRNKGNFPGRFSGRQFSNSRSEMNVSTLELGDSALYLCASSLVQGGNTEAFFGQGTRLTVV.

The chain employs TRBV20-1 and TRBJ2-5; 7 bases agree with TRBD1. Trimming removed 0 bases from V and 3 bases from J; junction bases left unmatched: 4. Germline V gene sequence: CDR1 DFQATT, CDR2 SNEGSKA (reference sequence). CDR3 length equals 14 residues. The CDR3 reads CSAREWDREETQYF. For the CDR3, the DNA is TGCAGTGCTAGAGAATGGGACAGAGAAGAGACCCAGTACTTC.

This clonotype was recorded a few times. The rearrangement uses TRBV4-1 and TRBJ1-6; D remains ambiguous. CDR1 is MGHRA, CDR2 YSYEKL, per germline. Trimming pared 1 base from V and 9 bases from J, leaving 7 bases between. The CDR3 totals 13 residues. The CDR3 protein is CASSQVVISPLHF. The CDR3, as DNA: TGCGCCAGCAGCCAAGTTGTGATTTCACCCCTCCACTTT.

This clonotype came up many times. V usage is TRBV12-3 or TRBV12-4 and J usage is TRBJ2-7; D remains unclear. V lost 6 bases, J lost 5 bases, and 14 bases lay in between. The CDR3 loop spans 13 amino acids. The CDR3 reads CASSTGDVNEQYF. The CDR3 nucleotides are TGTGCCAGCAGCACCGGAGACGTCAACGAGCAGTACTTC.

V is TRBV30 and J is TRBJ2-7, with no clear D. Looked up from germline, CDR1 is GTSNPN and CDR2 is SVGIG (reference sequence). V was shortened by 4 bases and J by 4 bases, with 11 bases between the two germline ends. This CDR3 spans 12 amino acids. The CDR3 DNA is TGTGCCTGGAATCGTGGTGGGTACGAGCAGTACTTC. Residues: CAWNRGGYEQYF.

Many counts were recorded for this clonotype. The chain combines TRBV28 with TRBJ2-7; possibly TRBD1 for D (5 bases). The V and J ends lost 5 bases and 6 bases respectively, with 14 bases between them. This CDR3 contains 13 residues. Germline V gene sequence: CDR1 MDHEN, CDR2 SYDVKM. The CDR3 nucleotides read TGTGCCAGCAGTCGCCCAGGGTCGGGCGAGCAGTACTTC. Translating gives CASSRPGSGEQYF.

The CDR3 bases are TGCAGCGCCTCGGACACTGAAGCTTTCTTT. It yields the protein CSASDTEAFF. The chain has TRBV29-1 and TRBJ1-1; D ambiguous. CDR1 and CDR2 (germline): SQVTM, ANQGSEA. CDR3 length: 10 residues. The ends were cut back, 7 bases at V and 3 bases at J, with 6 bases in the middle.

This clonotype was found many times. The chain combines TRBV29-1 with TRBJ2-1; 7 bases line up with TRBD1. The CDR3 is made up of 15 amino acids. Germline values: CDR1 SQVTM, CDR2 ANQGSEA. With 0 bases clipped from V and 3 bases from J, the junction kept 5 bases outside the gene matches. The CDR3: CSVEDNRGSYNEQFF. CDR3 DNA: TGCAGCGTTGAAGATAACAGGGGCAGCTACAATGAGCAGTTCTTC.

This clonotype was counted at least ten times. The rearrangement uses TRBV30 and TRBJ1-5; TRBD1 might be the D (6 bases). The CDR3 totals 14 residues. V dropped 2 bases and J dropped 3 bases, with 11 bases sitting between them. Germline V gene lookup returns CDR1 GTSNPN and CDR2 SVGIG (reference sequence). CDR3 DNA: TGTGCCTGGAGTTTGACAGGCGCCAATCAGCCCCAGCATTTT. The encoded protein is CAWSLTGANQPQHF.

This clonotype was recorded at least ten times. The chain couples TRBV28 to TRBJ2-1; 7 nucleotides match TRBD2. CDR3 length: 16 residues. V trimming: 6 bases; J trimming: 4 bases; junction bases outside the gene matches: 12. Germline lookup yields CDR1 MDHEN and CDR2 SYDVKM. The CDR3 spells CASSPALGGGYNEQFF. The CDR3 DNA reads as TGTGCCAGCAGCCCGGCCCTGGGCGGGGGATACAATGAGCAGTTCTTC.

In DNA, the CDR3 is TGCAGTGCTAGAGATACGGGGACAGGGTCCAACTACGAGCAGTACTTC. The encoded protein is CSARDTGTGSNYEQYF. The chain uses TRBV20-1 and TRBJ2-7, with 9 bases fitting TRBD1. Germline assignment: CDR1 DFQATT and CDR2 SNEGSKA (reference sequence). The CDR3 is made up of 16 amino acids. V lost 0 bases and J lost 3; bases outside the gene matches: 9.

This clonotype showed up many times. The gene calls are TRBV27 and TRBJ1-5; D is ambiguous. With 4 bases removed from V and 11 bases from J, the gap between germline ends came to 21 bases. Germline values: CDR1 MNHEY, CDR2 SMNVEV (reference sequence). The CDR3 has 15 residues. As DNA, the CDR3 is TGTGCCAGCAGTTCCGGGGTCCCAGGTAATTCTGCCCAGCATTTT. This sequence encodes CASSSGVPGNSAQHF.

Only a few counts were recorded for this clonotype. This chain uses TRBV4-2 with TRBJ2-7; D remains ambiguous. This CDR3 comprises 16 residues. V lost 0 bases, J lost 4 bases, and 16 bases lay in between. The germline V gene encodes CDR1 LGHNA and CDR2 YNFKEQ. The CDR3 region has the DNA TGTGCCAGCAGCCAAGATCTGGGATCAGCATCTTACGAGCAGTACTTC. Its translation is CASSQDLGSASYEQYF.

This clonotype was seen a few times. The chain links TRBV18 to TRBJ1-1; 10 bases are a match to TRBD1. V was clipped by 4 bases and J by 2 bases; unmatched bases: 7. Germline CDR1 KGHSH, CDR2 LQKENI. The CDR3 length is 16 residues. CDR3 sequence: CASSHDRGPYNTEAFF. CDR3 bases: TGTGCCAGCTCACACGACAGGGGGCCATATAACACTGAAGCTTTCTTT.

This clonotype came up once. The chain combines TRBV7-3 with TRBJ2-7; 9 bases agree with TRBD1. The CDR3 sequence is 16 residues long. Trimming took 4 bases from V and 2 from J; bases not matched to a gene: 9. CDR1 SGHTA and CDR2 FQGTGA come from the germline V gene. The CDR3 protein is CASSSYLQGAAYEQYF. CDR3 coding DNA: TGTGCCAGCAGCTCGTATTTACAGGGGGCTGCCTACGAGCAGTACTTC.

There are a few counts of this clonotype. The chain combines TRBV20-1 with TRBJ1-1; D is uncertain. CDR3 length: 10 residues. With 5 bases removed from V and 7 bases from J, the gap between germline ends came to 8 bases. Germline assignment: CDR1 DFQATT and CDR2 SNEGSKA (reference sequence). The chain's CDR3 is CSAPLNEAFF. The CDR3 coding sequence is TGCAGTGCTCCCCTCAATGAAGCTTTCTTT.

This clonotype was seen at least ten times. The chain uses TRBV6-1 and TRBJ2-1, with unresolved D. Deletions cut 4 bases from V and 0 bases from J, with 10 bases between. Germline CDR1 MNHNS, CDR2 SASEGT. CDR3 length: 15 amino acids. The CDR3 reads CASSGARNSYNEQFF. The CDR3, as DNA: TGTGCCAGCAGTGGAGCTCGTAACTCCTACAATGAGCAGTTCTTC.

The chain links TRBV19 to TRBJ2-7; D possibly corresponds to TRBD2 (5 bases). Germline CDR1 and CDR2: LNHDA and SQIVND (reference sequence). Trimming removed 6 bases at V and 5 bases at J, with 14 bases between. CDR3 length equals 13 residues. CDR3 region: CASRSLDGNEQYF. In DNA, the CDR3 is TGTGCCAGTAGATCTCTGGACGGGAACGAGCAGTACTTC.

This clonotype was counted only a few times. The rearrangement uses TRBV2 and TRBJ2-7; D unresolved. The germline CDR1 and CDR2 sequences are SNHLY and FYNNEI. The CDR3 contains 15 residues. Trimming took 3 bases from V and 0 from J, leaving 12 bases between them. CDR3: CASSEVWQSSYEQYF. The CDR3 nucleotides read TGTGCCAGCAGTGAGGTTTGGCAGAGCTCCTACGAGCAGTACTTC.

V gene TRBV5-6 combines with J gene TRBJ2-7; D uncertain. Trimming left V 2 bases short and J 4 bases short, with 10 bases between. The germline V gene encodes CDR1 SGHDT and CDR2 YYEEEE. This CDR3 is 13 amino acids long. CDR3 sequence reads: CASSFYGQYEQYF. CDR3 in DNA: TGTGCCAGCAGCTTTTACGGGCAATACGAGCAGTACTTC.